Described below is a single TCR beta chain sequence and its context. The junction departs from the called germline gene at one end, perhaps through a read error. The data are from a study of T cells in Graves' hyperthyroidism and ophthalmopathy. Amplified TCR beta CDR3 regions came from RNA transcripts. RT-PCR in the first round (using the HTBI primer set) targeted the TCR CDR3. TCRdb re-analysed the multiplex PCR reads in MiXCR, keeping a single row per CDR3 protein. The table shows around 700,000 distinct CDR3 sequences, with about 35% occurring only once. 9 to 10 ml fresh peripheral blood yielded the PBMCs. Per the germline V gene, CDR1 is SGHAT and CDR2 is FQNNGV. CDR3 length: 16 residues.

The sample was blood. The chain employs TRBV11-2 and TRBJ2-5, with D unresolved. This clonotype was obtained from a middle-aged woman with Graves' hyperthyroidism. CDR3 region: CAGSFSRSQYQETQYF. For the CDR3, the DNA is TGTGCCGGCAGCTTTAGTCGGTCCCAATACCAAGAGACCCAGTACTTC.